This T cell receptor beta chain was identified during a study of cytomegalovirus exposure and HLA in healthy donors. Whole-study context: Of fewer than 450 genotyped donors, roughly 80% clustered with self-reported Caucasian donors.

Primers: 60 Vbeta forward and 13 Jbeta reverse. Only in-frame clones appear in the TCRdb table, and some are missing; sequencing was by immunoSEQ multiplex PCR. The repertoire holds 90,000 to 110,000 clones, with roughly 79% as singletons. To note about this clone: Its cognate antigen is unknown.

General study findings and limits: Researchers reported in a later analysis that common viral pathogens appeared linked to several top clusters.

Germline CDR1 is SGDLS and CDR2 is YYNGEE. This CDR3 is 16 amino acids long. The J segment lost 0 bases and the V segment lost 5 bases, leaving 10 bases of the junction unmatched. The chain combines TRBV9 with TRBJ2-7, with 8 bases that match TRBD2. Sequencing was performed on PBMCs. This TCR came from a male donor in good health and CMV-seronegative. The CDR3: CASSSSQREPSYEQYF. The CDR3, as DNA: TGTGCCAGCAGTAGCTCCCAGCGGGAGCCCTCCTACGAGCAGTACTTC.